This T cell receptor beta chain was captured by sequencing in a study of shared clonotypes between healthy human individuals. CDR1 and CDR2 from the germline V gene are LGHNA and YNFKEQ. The CDR3 consists of 15 residues. Trimming took 4 bases from V and 4 from J; bases not matched to a gene: 6. Execution of the assay was at deep level. The assay was immunoSEQ multiplex PCR, and TCRdb's table has in-frame clones only and misses some. There are about 2.4 million clones in the sample; over 85% occur only once, and approximately 0.36% lies in the top ten. The chain is built from TRBV4-2 and TRBJ2-3; 9 positions agree with TRBD1. The source of this sequence is a man aged 18 to 30 in good health. Some clones in this sample may be carry-over from other donors' samples. The specimen sequenced was naive CD4+ T cells from PBMCs. Subset reported: CD45RA+ positively selected. CDR3 coding DNA: TGTGCCAGCAGCCCTAGGGACAGGGCGGCAGATACGCAGTATTTT. Protein product: CASSPRDRAADTQYF.